Listed below are T cell receptor beta chains from one sample, sequenced in a study of tumor and adjacent non-tumor tissue in lung cancer. TCRdb redid the calling of the multiplex PCR reads with MiXCR, one entry per CDR3 protein. The sample consists of approximately 120,000 distinct CDR3 sequences, around 80% of them appearing once. Sequenced sample: lung tumor tissue. These receptors came from a woman between 55 and 75 years old with non-small cell lung cancer. CDR3s include the opening cysteine and the closing phenylalanine or tryptophan. The D gene is left open where the match is weak. Clone sizes are given selectively: once, few, many, or a class where the clone is expanded.

.,TRBV20-1,TRBJ1-6,.,CSARDSSRQVNSPRHF,TGCAGTGCTAGAGATTCATCCAGACAGGTGAATTCACCCCGCCACTTT
.,TRBV11-2,TRBJ2-5,.,CASSLEMEQTQYF,TGTGCCAGCAGCTTAGAAATGGAGCAGACCCAGTACTTC
TRBD1,TRBV4-3,TRBJ1-3,.,CVSSPSLRQGISGNTIYF,TGCGTCAGCAGCCCTTCACTCAGACAGGGGATCTCGGGAAACACCATTTATTTT
.,TRBV12-3/TRBV12-4,TRBJ1-2,many,CASRAGDRYGYTF,TGTGCCAGCAGGGCCGGGGACCGCTATGGCTACACCTTC
TRBD2,TRBV12-3/TRBV12-4,TRBJ2-5,.,CASSSDGGSGETQYF,TGTGCCAGCAGTTCCGACGGCGGGAGTGGTGAGACCCAGTACTTC
.,TRBV5-5,TRBJ1-1,many,CASSAGTPFITGNTEAFF,TGTGCCAGCAGCGCCGGGACACCATTCATAACGGGGAACACTGAAGCTTTCTTT
.,TRBV20-1,TRBJ2-1,.,CSARDLEGVGYEPFF,TGCAGTGCTAGAGATTTAGAGGGAGTCGGATATGAGCCGTTCTTC
.,TRBV11-2,TRBJ1-2,.,CASSPYAAQDGYDYTF,TGTGCCAGCAGCCCATATGCGGCCCAGGACGGCTATGACTACACCTTC
.,TRBV5-1,TRBJ1-1,.,CASSLAGSTEDFF,TGCGCCAGCAGCTTGGCCGGGAGCACAGAAGATTTCTTT
.,TRBV7-9,TRBJ1-2,.,CASRLNPTLRGERIKLNYGYTF,TGTGCCAGCAGATTAAACCCTACCCTAAGAGGGGAAAGGATTAAATTAAACTATGGCTACACCTTC
.,TRBV5-6,TRBJ2-3,few,CASSRTSLGTDTEYF,TGTGCCAGCAGCCGTACTAGCTTGGGCACAGATACAGAGTATTTT
.,TRBV6-2/TRBV6-3,TRBJ2-7,.,CASTQSPSSYEQYF,TGTGCCAGCACCCAGTCTCCAAGCTCCTACGAGCAGTACTTC
.,TRBV5-1,TRBJ2-1,few,CASSLDLGTGNNEQFF,TGCGCCAGCAGCTTGGATTTGGGGACCGGGAACAATGAGCAGTTCTTC
TRBD2,TRBV4-3,TRBJ2-1,.,CASSQDLHGGGAYSEQFF,TGCGCCAGCAGCCAAGATTTGCACGGGGGAGGGGCCTACAGTGAGCAGTTCTTC
.,TRBV5-4,TRBJ2-3,.,CASSLKSTDAQYF,TGTGCTAGCAGCTTGAAGTCCACAGATGCGCAGTATTTT
.,TRBV11-2,TRBJ2-3,.,CASCATGTATDTHHF,TGTGCCAGCTGCGCCACCGGGACGGCCACAGATACGCACCATTTT
.,TRBV28,TRBJ2-5,.,CASSFASQGGTQYF,TGTGCCAGCAGCTTTGCGTCTCAGGGCGGGACCCAGTACTTC
.,TRBV20-1,TRBJ2-7,many,CSASATAAYEQYF,TGCAGTGCTAGTGCGACAGCGGCCTACGAGCAGTACTTC
.,TRBV28,TRBJ1-5,few,CASSFNIARNQPQHF,TGTGCCAGCAGTTTCAACATAGCAAGGAATCAGCCCCAGCATTTT
TRBD1,TRBV4-3,TRBJ2-5,many,CASSQRTTGWETQYF,TGCGCCAGCAGCCAAAGAACGACAGGGTGGGAGACCCAGTACTTC
.,TRBV20-1,TRBJ2-5,.,CSAIDLSTLGTQYF,TGCAGTGCTATAGATTTAAGCACCTTAGGGACCCAGTACTTC
TRBD2,TRBV20-1,TRBJ2-1,.,CNAGTSGIRNEQFF,TGCAATGCGGGGACTAGCGGGATCAGAAATGAGCAGTTCTTC
.,TRBV28,TRBJ1-1,.,CASSILPPTYTETFF,TGTGCCAGCAGTATATTGCCTCCTACCTACACTGAAACTTTCTTC
.,TRBV20-1,TRBJ2-6,.,CSARGYSGSGTNVLTF,TGCAGTGCTAGAGGTTACTCGGGCTCTGGGACCAACGTCCTGACTTTC
TRBD1,TRBV4-3,TRBJ1-2,.,CASSQRGGISNYGYTF,TGCGCCAGCAGCCAGAGAGGGGGCATATCTAACTATGGCTACACCTTC
TRBD1,TRBV6-2/TRBV6-3,TRBJ1-1,once,CSSRRSGQGTEAFF,TGTTCCAGTAGACGCTCGGGACAGGGCACTGAAGCTTTCTTT
.,TRBV5-1,TRBJ1-1,.,CASSAGNVNTEALF,TGCGCCAGCAGCGCGGGAAACGTGAACACTGAAGCTCTCTTT
TRBD1,TRBV4-3,TRBJ1-1,.,CARSHGTGPDTEALF,TGCGCCCGCAGCCACGGGACAGGGCCCGACACTGAAGCTCTCTTT
TRBD1,TRBV4-2,TRBJ2-2,.,CASSQGGQGGVGELFF,TGTGCCAGCAGCCAGGGGGGACAGGGGGGGGTCGGGGAACTGTTTTTT
.,TRBV11-1,TRBJ2-5,.,CASSHTKETQYF,TGTGCGAGCAGCCATACTAAGGAGACCCAGTACTTC
.,TRBV11-3,TRBJ2-5,few,CPSNSTLVAGTQYF,TGTCCCAGCAACTCGACTTTAGTTGCGGGGACCCAGTACTTC
.,TRBV11-3,TRBJ2-3,.,CANSPAQGGHTQYF,TGTGCCAACAGCCCCGCGCAGGGAGGTCATACGCAGTATTTT
TRBD1,TRBV4-2,TRBJ1-2,few,CASSQVGGQGIDYTF,TGTGCCAGTAGCCAAGTGGGAGGACAGGGGATAGACTACACCTTC
.,TRBV29-1,TRBJ2-2,.,CSVELPVGELFF,TGCAGCGTAGAACTACCCGTGGGGGAGCTGTTTTTT
TRBD2,TRBV29-1,TRBJ2-7,once,CSVAIGLAGSYEQYF,TGCAGCGTTGCTATAGGATTAGCGGGCTCCTACGAGCAGTACTTC
.,TRBV20-1,TRBJ2-2,.,CSASRPLNIGELFF,TGCAGTGCTAGTAGGCCACTCAACATCGGGGAGCTGTTTTTT
TRBD1,TRBV6-2/TRBV6-3,TRBJ2-2,.,CASRGDRNGSGELLF,TGTGCCAGCAGGGGGGACAGGAACGGTTCCGGGGAGCTGCTCTTT
.,TRBV11-1,TRBJ1-1,.,CANSRERNTDAFF,TGTGCCAACAGCCGGGAGCGCAACACTGATGCTTTCTTT
.,TRBV30,TRBJ2-7,many,CAWSPLEVAYEQYF,TGTGCCTGGAGTCCTTTGGAAGTGGCCTACGAGCAGTACTTC
.,TRBV20-1,TRBJ2-5,many,CSAREASPKGTQYF,TGCAGTGCTAGAGAGGCTTCTCCCAAGGGGACCCAGTACTTC